This TCR beta chain derives from a study of regulatory T cells in long-lasting Graves disease. General study findings and limits: Since the sample size was small, accuracy may have been reduced.

The CDR3 consists of 15 residues. This clonotype was found many times. The antigen is undetermined. At one boundary the junction diverges from the germline segment, which might be a read error. Indicated time point: newly diagnosed GD, antithyroid drugs for less than 3 months. Preparation of the TCR library used RNA extracted from PBMCs. CDR3 regions were amplified by Arm-PCR using iRepertoire HTBI primers to build TCR beta libraries. TCRdb reprocessed the multiplex PCR reads with MiXCR, giving one entry per CDR3 protein. The repertoire holds hundreds of thousands of distinct CDR3 sequences, with around 16% as singletons.

This rearrangement joins TRBV12-3 or TRBV12-4 to TRBJ2-3; 13 bases are a match to TRBD2. The specimen was peripheral blood mononuclear cells (PBMCs), collected at new diagnosis, from a patient treated with antithyroid drugs. This TCR was sampled from a female donor with Graves disease. The CDR3 sequence: CASRFGTSGEDTQYF. In DNA form, the CDR3 reads TGTGCCAGCCGTTTCGGGACTAGCGGGGAGGATACGCAGTATTTT.